The clone carrying this T cell receptor (beta chain) was found a few times. The antigen remains unidentified. This CDR3 comprises 11 residues. The germline V gene encodes CDR1 MNHEY and CDR2 SVGEGT. The V gene end was trimmed by 5 bases and the J gene end by 14 bases; junction bases not matched to a gene: 6. MiXCR, run by TCRdb on the RT-PCR reads, gives a single entry per CDR3 protein. Of approximately 500,000 distinct CDR3 sequences listed, 10% to 15% are singletons. This entry belongs to a study of response to subunit inactivated influenza vaccine. Overall study results and limits: With each seasonal influenza vaccination, the authors suggested, few new T cells are recruited.

This clonotype originated in a middle-aged man who received an inactivated influenza vaccine. This chain uses TRBV6-2 or TRBV6-3 with TRBJ2-3, with 8 positions matching TRBD2. The sample in question was PBMCs from blood, obtained about 6 weeks after vaccination. In nucleotides, the CDR3 is TGTGCCAGCAGTCAAACTAGCGGTTGGTATTTT. It yields the protein CASSQTSGWYF.